A single sample is the source of the 9 T cell receptor beta chains below, sequenced in a study of T cell repertoires in cytomegalovirus infection. Which antigens these TCRs recognize remains unknown. Each CDR3 protein gets one entry after TCRdb re-called the reads with MiXCR. The sample yields about 220,000 distinct CDR3 sequences, around two fifths seen once. This specimen consisted of CD8+ T cells from cultured PBMCs, obtained from culture after CMV antigen stimulation. The receptors shown here come from a human donor in good health (CMV status not recorded). Some clones in this sample may be carry-over from other donors' samples.

About this clonotype: At one end the junction does not follow the germline gene, possibly because of a read error. The CDR3 DNA reads TGTGCCAGCAGTTTAACCGCTCTGGCCCCGGCTTACAGGGGGCTAGACAATGAGCCGTTCTTC. It specifies CASSLTALAPAYRGLDNEPFF. This chain connects TRBV28 to TRBJ2-1, with 9 bases fitting TRBD1. The CDR3 length is 21 residues. Per germline, CDR1 MDHEN and CDR2 SYDVKM.

Many counts were recorded for this clonotype. This chain links TRBV7-8 with TRBJ2-5, with 8 bases aligning to TRBD2. In germline, CDR1 is SGHVS, CDR2 FQNEAQ. The CDR3 is 16 amino acids. The V and J ends lost 3 bases and 7 bases, in that order; junction bases with no gene match: 13. The CDR3 DNA is TGTGCCAGCAGCTTGCCTAGCGGGCTAATGGTTGGGACCCAGTACTTC. Translation: CASSLPSGLMVGTQYF.

The chain is built from TRBV11-2 and TRBJ1-1; D call uncertain. The CDR3 extends over 15 amino acids. Per the germline V gene, CDR1 is SGHAT and CDR2 is FQNNGV. V was shortened by 2 bases and J by 0 bases, with 10 bases between the two germline ends. CDR3 DNA sequence: TGTGCCAGCAGCTTAAAAGCCGGGGTGAACACTGAAGCTTTCTTT. Protein product: CASSLKAGVNTEAFF.

This sequence joins TRBV7-9 and TRBJ1-2, with D tentatively TRBD1 (5 bases). V lost 1 base to trimming and J lost 8 bases, with 5 bases between them. Germline lookup yields CDR1 SEHNR and CDR2 FQNEAQ (reference sequence). The CDR3 runs 11 residues. CDR3 sequence (DNA): TGTGCCAGCAGCTTAGAGGGGGGCTACACCTTC. Translating gives CASSLEGGYTF.

This clonotype occurred a few times. V is TRBV7-8 and J is TRBJ1-1, with D perhaps TRBD1 (6 bases). Germline CDR1 is SGHVS and CDR2 is FQNEAQ. The CDR3 is made up of 14 amino acids. V lost 2 bases and J lost 5, with 12 bases in between. The CDR3, as DNA: TGTGCCAGCAGCTTACGGGGGGCCGAGACTGAAGCTTTCTTT. This translates into CASSLRGAETEAFF.

The V and J genes are TRBV7-8 and TRBJ2-1; 8 nucleotides align to TRBD2. The CDR3 contains 16 residues. Germline V gives CDR1 SGHVS, CDR2 FQNEAQ. Losses at the gene ends were 4 bases for V and 5 bases for J; bases not matched to a gene: 10. The CDR3: CASSSHYRAGDNEQFF. CDR3 DNA: TGTGCCAGCAGCTCTCACTATCGAGCGGGGGACAATGAGCAGTTCTTC.

The chain has TRBV19 and TRBJ2-7; 10 nucleotides align to TRBD1. The germline V gene encodes CDR1 LNHDA and CDR2 SQIVND (reference sequence). V lost 3 bases and J lost 3; bases outside the gene matches: 2. The CDR3 contains 14 residues. The CDR3 region has the DNA TGTGCCAGTAGTATGGGACAGGGGCTCTACGAGCAGTACTTC. Encoded protein: CASSMGQGLYEQYF.

The V call is TRBV6-6, the J call TRBJ2-5; TRBD2 is a possible D gene (6 bases). This CDR3 is built from 16 residues. Trimming took 7 bases from V and 5 from J, leaving 23 bases between them. CDR1 is MNHNY and CDR2 is SVGAGI in the germline V gene (reference sequence). The CDR3 loop reads CASIQSGVKRHETQYF. The CDR3 DNA reads TGTGCCAGCATTCAATCGGGGGTTAAACGCCACGAGACCCAGTACTTC.

This clonotype was seen a few times. V is TRBV12-3 or TRBV12-4 and J is TRBJ2-1; D perhaps matches TRBD1 (6 bases). The CDR3 is 17 residues long. V was trimmed by 5 bases and J by 8 bases, leaving 25 bases between them. The CDR3 spells CASSILHSGEGLDEQFF. The CDR3 bases are TGTGCCAGCAGTATACTCCATTCAGGGGAAGGTCTGGATGAGCAGTTCTTC.